The 27 T cell receptor beta chains given below trace back to one sample, sequenced in a study of cytomegalovirus exposure and HLA in healthy donors (dated 2017 in TCRdb). Libraries were made using the immunoSEQ multiplex PCR assay. TCRdb re-hosts the immuneACCESS table, in-frame sequences only. Its copies lack some clones; in the studies checked, an unresolved V gene accounts for under half of them, and the cause for the rest is not known. The sample contains around 180,000 clones, about 82% of them found a single time. 1.4% to 1.5% of the sample belongs to the ten largest clones. Sequenced sample: PBMCs. The origin of the receptors is a woman between 18 and 29 years old in good health and CMV-seronegative.

The rearrangement joins TRBV10-2 to TRBJ1-5; D gene ambiguous. V was trimmed by 6 bases and J by 6 bases, leaving 15 bases between them. CDR1 and CDR2 (germline): WSHSY, SAAADI. The CDR3 is 14 amino acids. CDR3 protein: CASRKFGVPQPQHF. The DNA of the CDR3 is TGCGCCAGCAGAAAATTCGGGGTTCCTCAGCCCCAGCATTTT.

The genes are TRBV5-1 and TRBJ1-4, with D possibly being TRBD1 (5 bases). The CDR3 is made up of 15 amino acids. In germline, CDR1 is SGHRS, CDR2 YFSETQ. V lost 9 bases to trimming and J lost 2 bases, with 17 bases between them. CDR3 region: CATGLGGSTNEKLFF. DNA of the CDR3: TGCGCCACCGGACTCGGGGGTTCGACTAATGAAAAACTGTTTTTT.

The V and J genes are TRBV7-2 and TRBJ1-2; TRBD1 matches 10 bases. The junction had 8 bases not matched to a gene; V was cut back by 5 bases and J by 5 bases. CDR3 length: 15 amino acids. Germline CDR1 and CDR2: SGHTA and FQGNSA. This chain's CDR3 is CASSNPGTGEYGYTF. CDR3 sequence (DNA): TGTGCCAGCAGCAACCCCGGGACAGGGGAATATGGCTACACCTTC. Filled out from reference TRBV7-2 and TRBJ1-2, the complete variable domain reads GAGVSQSPSNKVTEKGKDVELRCDPISGHTALYWYRQSLGQGLEFLIYFQGNSAPDKSGLPSDRFSAERTGGSVSTLTIQRTQQEDSAVYLCASSNPGTGEYGYTFGSGTRLTVV.

The chain uses TRBV29-1 and TRBJ1-2; 9 bases are a match to TRBD1. Germline loops: CDR1 SQVTM, CDR2 ANQGSEA. The CDR3 contains 15 residues. V trimming: 4 bases; J trimming: 0 bases; junction bases outside the gene matches: 6. The CDR3 reads CSVGGTGKTNYGYTF. CDR3 DNA sequence: TGCAGCGTTGGAGGGACAGGGAAGACTAACTATGGCTACACCTTC.

V is TRBV5-1 and J is TRBJ2-6; perhaps TRBD1 as D (6 bases). This CDR3 spans 17 amino acids. Germline V lookup: CDR1 SGHRS, CDR2 YFSETQ. The ends were cut back, 6 bases at V and 0 bases at J, with 16 bases in the middle. The CDR3 DNA is TGCGCCAGCACGGGTTGGGGACAAGCCTCTGGGGCCAACGTCCTGACTTTC. Translation: CASTGWGQASGANVLTF.

In this sample, this clone turned up once. The chain employs TRBV4-1 and TRBJ1-1, with 8 bases identical to TRBD1. CDR3 length: 14 amino acids. Trimming at V came to 4 bases and at J to 3 bases, leaving 4 bases not matched to a gene. CDR1 and CDR2 from the germline V gene are MGHRA and YSYEKL. Here the CDR3 DNA reads TGCGCCAGCAGCCCTCCGACAGGGGACACTGAAGCTTTCTTT. Translated: CASSPPTGDTEAFF.

The chain carries TRBV27 and TRBJ2-7, with 8 bases that match TRBD1. The CDR3 length is 16 residues. Per germline, CDR1 MNHEY and CDR2 SMNVEV (reference sequence). Unmatched junction bases numbered 9, after V lost 3 bases and J lost 2 bases. The CDR3: CASSFLGQGVTYEQYF. Here the CDR3 DNA reads TGTGCCAGCAGTTTCCTCGGACAGGGAGTAACCTACGAGCAGTACTTC.

This clone was recorded once. Written as DNA, the CDR3 is TGTGCCAGCAGTCTCGGTGGAGCGGGTAACTACAATGAGCAGTTCTTC. Amino acid sequence: CASSLGGAGNYNEQFF. The genes are TRBV5-4 and TRBJ2-1, with TRBD2 as a possible D gene (6 bases). Looked up from germline, CDR1 is SGHNT and CDR2 is YYREEE (reference sequence). The V end was cut by 5 bases, the J end by 3 bases, with 18 bases between. This CDR3 contains 16 residues.

CDR3 amino acids: CASRPIHASGWTEAFF. CDR3 nucleotides: TGTGCCAGCAGACCTATCCATGCGAGCGGATGGACTGAAGCTTTCTTT. The chain recombines TRBV28 with TRBJ1-1; no definite D call. Trimming left V 6 bases short and J 5 bases short, with 22 bases between. CDR1 MDHEN and CDR2 SYDVKM come from the germline V gene. The CDR3 is 16 amino acids.

The gene calls are TRBV5-1 and TRBJ2-1; 14 bases line up with TRBD2. Per the germline V gene, CDR1 is SGHRS and CDR2 is YFSETQ. Trimming removed 0 bases from V and 4 bases from J; junction bases left unmatched: 3. CDR3 size: 17 residues. The CDR3 nucleotides read TGCGCCAGCAGCTTGGGACTAGCGGGAGGGCTTTACAATGAGCAGTTCTTC. Protein product: CASSLGLAGGLYNEQFF.

The V call is TRBV27, the J call TRBJ2-5, with 10 bases that match TRBD2. The length of the CDR3 is 16 residues. Germline loops: CDR1 MNHEY, CDR2 SMNVEV (reference sequence). J lost 0 bases, V lost 5 bases, and 6 bases had no gene match. CDR3 nucleotide sequence: TGTGCCAGCAGTCCCCAGCGGGGGGGCCACCAAGAGACCCAGTACTTC. This translates into CASSPQRGGHQETQYF.

This rearrangement joins TRBV5-1 to TRBJ2-1; TRBD2 is a possible D gene (7 bases). Trimming cost V 7 bases and J 4 bases, with 15 bases left between them. This CDR3 spans 14 amino acids. Germline-derived CDR1 and CDR2 are SGHRS and YFSETQ. The CDR3, as DNA: TGCGCCAGCCGACCGGGGGGCGGTTACAATGAGCAGTTCTTC. It codes for CASRPGGGYNEQFF.

The rearrangement uses TRBV6-6 and TRBJ1-1; D is undetermined. The CDR3 loop spans 13 amino acids. Trimming left V 5 bases short and J 5 bases short, with 12 bases between. Germline CDR1 and CDR2: MNHNY and SVGAGI (reference sequence). CDR3 amino acids: CASSTLGVTEAFF. CDR3 DNA: TGTGCCAGCAGTACCCTCGGGGTGACTGAAGCTTTCTTT.

CDR3 nucleotides: TGTGCCATCAGTGGGGGACAGCTCCGCACAGATACGCAGTATTTT. Its protein product is CAISGGQLRTDTQYF. This rearrangement joins TRBV10-3 to TRBJ2-3; TRBD1 matches at 7 bases. Germline-derived CDR1 and CDR2 are ENHRY and SYGVKD. This CDR3 contains 15 residues. The J segment lost 1 base and the V segment lost 4 bases, leaving 5 bases of the junction unmatched.

The chain has TRBV4-1 and TRBJ2-7; tentative D call: TRBD1 (6 bases). Looked up from germline, CDR1 is MGHRA and CDR2 is YSYEKL. The V end lost 1 base, the J end lost 2 bases, and 6 bases lay between the germline ends. This CDR3 contains 13 residues. CDR3 residues: CASSQGQAYEQYF. CDR3 in DNA: TGCGCCAGCAGCCAAGGACAGGCCTACGAGCAGTACTTC.

The chain links TRBV27 to TRBJ2-7, with a tentative D call TRBD1 (5 bases). V was shortened by 3 bases and J by 3 bases, with 12 bases between the two germline ends. Germline V gives CDR1 MNHEY, CDR2 SMNVEV (reference sequence). This CDR3 has 14 residues. The DNA for the CDR3 is TGTGCCAGCAGTTTCCAGGACACCCGCTACGAGCAGTACTTC. Protein product: CASSFQDTRYEQYF.

V is TRBV9 and J is TRBJ2-5; 12 bases are a match to TRBD2. Trimming at V came to 3 bases and at J to 1 base, leaving 4 bases not matched to a gene. Germline CDR1 and CDR2: SGDLS and YYNGEE. The CDR3 has 16 residues. The CDR3 here is CASSAGLAGTQETQYF. Written as DNA, the CDR3 is TGTGCCAGCAGCGCCGGACTAGCGGGGACCCAAGAGACCCAGTACTTC.

The V and J genes are TRBV5-1 and TRBJ1-2; D is uncertain. V was shortened by 4 bases and J by 7 bases, with 17 bases between the two germline ends. Germline loops: CDR1 SGHRS, CDR2 YFSETQ. The CDR3 is made up of 14 amino acids. CDR3 in amino acids: CASSPVVGEGGYTF. The CDR3 nucleotides are TGCGCCAGCAGCCCGGTCGTGGGAGAAGGTGGCTACACCTTC.

The CDR3 sequence: CSVDRGPGELFF. The CDR3 nucleotides read TGCAGCGTGGACAGAGGACCCGGGGAGCTGTTTTTT. This chain uses TRBV29-1 with TRBJ2-2; a possible D gene is TRBD1 (6 bases). Between the trimmed V and J ends, which lost 6 bases and 6 bases, there was a span of 11 bases. CDR3 size: 12 residues. CDR1 SQVTM and CDR2 ANQGSEA come from the germline V gene.

The genes are TRBV2 and TRBJ1-3, with 11 bases lining up with TRBD1. The V and J ends lost 5 bases and 2 bases, in that order; junction bases with no gene match: 2. Germline loops: CDR1 SNHLY, CDR2 FYNNEI. This CDR3 is built from 15 residues. CDR3 sequence: CASSWDRGTGNTIYF. The CDR3 coding sequence is TGTGCCAGCAGTTGGGACAGGGGGACTGGAAACACCATATATTTT.

This chain links TRBV6-5 with TRBJ2-4; 7 bases are shared with TRBD2. Germline CDR1 MNHEY, CDR2 SVGAGI. V trimming: 8 bases; J trimming: 7 bases; junction bases outside the gene matches: 8. The length of the CDR3 is 13 residues. This chain's CDR3 is CASSSGAENIQYF. The CDR3, as DNA: TGTGCCAGCTCAAGCGGGGCGGAGAACATTCAGTACTTC.

This clone came up a few times. The chain links TRBV4-2 to TRBJ1-5; perhaps TRBD1 as D (6 bases). With 3 bases removed from V and 0 bases from J, the gap between germline ends came to 12 bases. The CDR3 runs 16 residues. Germline-derived CDR1 and CDR2 are LGHNA and YNFKEQ. The CDR3 DNA follows: TGTGCCAGCAGCCAGGACAGTGCGAATAGCAATCAGCCCCAGCATTTT. This sequence encodes CASSQDSANSNQPQHF.

V usage is TRBV7-9 and J usage is TRBJ1-2; TRBD1 is a possible D gene (6 bases). The CDR3 runs 16 residues. The V and J ends lost 0 bases and 3 bases respectively, with 14 bases between them. Germline CDR1 is SEHNR and CDR2 is FQNEAQ (reference sequence). DNA for the CDR3: TGTGCCAGCAGCTTAGCGCTGGGTTCAGGGGACTATGGCTACACCTTC. As protein: CASSLALGSGDYGYTF.

The V gene is TRBV6-1, the J gene TRBJ1-2, with 8 bases that match TRBD1. Germline values: CDR1 MNHNS, CDR2 SASEGT. The CDR3 has 13 amino acids. Trimming at V came to 7 bases and at J to 13 bases, leaving 14 bases not matched to a gene. As DNA, the CDR3 is TGTGCCAGCATCCTATCTTTTACAGGGGGATTCACCTTC. Translated, it gives CASILSFTGGFTF.

This chain connects TRBV25-1 to TRBJ1-2, with TRBD1 identical over 7 bases. V gave up 4 bases and J gave up 4 bases; unmatched junction bases: 9. The CDR3 consists of 15 residues. Germline assignment: CDR1 MGHDK and CDR2 SYGVNS. CDR3 sequence: CASSALTGMSYGYTF. DNA of the CDR3: TGTGCCAGCAGTGCCTTGACAGGGATGAGCTATGGCTACACCTTC.

This clone was observed a handful of times. This chain joins TRBV5-3 and TRBJ1-4; D gene ambiguous. TRBV5-3 is an ORF, with its function uncertain. CDR3 length equals 14 residues. Trimming pared 4 bases from V and 6 bases from J, leaving 13 bases between. The CDR3 DNA is TGTGCCAGAAGCCCGGAGGACGGGGATGAAAAACTGTTTTTT. It translates to CARSPEDGDEKLFF.

V is TRBV10-3 and J is TRBJ1-1; TRBD1 matches at 7 bases. This CDR3 region has 14 residues. CDR1 ENHRY and CDR2 SYGVKD come from the germline V gene. V lost 0 bases, J lost 10 bases, and 8 bases stayed unmatched. The CDR3, as DNA: TGTGCCATCAGTGAGTCCGCAACAGGGGTAGCAGCTTTCTTT. This encodes CAISESATGVAAFF.